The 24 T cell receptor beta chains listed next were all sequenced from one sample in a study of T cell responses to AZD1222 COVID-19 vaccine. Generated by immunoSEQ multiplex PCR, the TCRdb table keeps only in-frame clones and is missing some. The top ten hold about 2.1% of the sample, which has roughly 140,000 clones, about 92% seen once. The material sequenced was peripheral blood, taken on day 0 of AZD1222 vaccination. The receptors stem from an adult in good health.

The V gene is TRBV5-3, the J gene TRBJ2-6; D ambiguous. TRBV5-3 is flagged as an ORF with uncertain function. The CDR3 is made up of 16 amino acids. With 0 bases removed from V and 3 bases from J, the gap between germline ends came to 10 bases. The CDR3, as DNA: TGTGCCAGAAGCTTGGCCATGGGAAGTGGGGCCAACGTCCTGACTTTC. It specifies CARSLAMGSGANVLTF.

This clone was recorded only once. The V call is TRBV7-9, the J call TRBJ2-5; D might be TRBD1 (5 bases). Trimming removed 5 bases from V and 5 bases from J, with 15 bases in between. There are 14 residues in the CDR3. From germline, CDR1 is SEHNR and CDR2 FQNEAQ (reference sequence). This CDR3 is CASSQHWGVETQYF. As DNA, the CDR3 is TGTGCCAGCAGCCAGCACTGGGGCGTGGAGACCCAGTACTTC. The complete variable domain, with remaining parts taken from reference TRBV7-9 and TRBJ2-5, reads DTGVSQNPRHKITKRGQNVTFRCDPISEHNRLYWYRQTLGQGPEFLTYFQNEAQLEKSRLLSDRFSAERPKGSFSTLEIQRTEQGDSAMYLCASSQHWGVETQYFGPGTRLLVL.

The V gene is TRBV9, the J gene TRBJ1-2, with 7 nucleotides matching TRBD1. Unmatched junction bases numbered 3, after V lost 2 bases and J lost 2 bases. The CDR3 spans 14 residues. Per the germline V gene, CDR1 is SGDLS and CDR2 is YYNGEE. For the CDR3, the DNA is TGTGCCAGCAGCGTGACAGGGACAAACTATGGCTACACCTTC. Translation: CASSVTGTNYGYTF.

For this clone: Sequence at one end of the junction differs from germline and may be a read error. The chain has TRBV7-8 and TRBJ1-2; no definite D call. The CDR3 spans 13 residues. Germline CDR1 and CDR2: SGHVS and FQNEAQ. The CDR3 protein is CASTLAANYGYTF. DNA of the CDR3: TGTGCCAGCACCTTAGCGGCCAACTATGGCTACACCTTC.

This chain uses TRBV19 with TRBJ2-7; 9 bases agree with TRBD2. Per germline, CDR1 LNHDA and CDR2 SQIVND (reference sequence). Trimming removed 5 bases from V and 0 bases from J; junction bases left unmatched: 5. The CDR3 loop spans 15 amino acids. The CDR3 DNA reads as TGTGCCAGTAGTCCGTGGGGACTAGCCTCCTACGAGCAGTACTTC. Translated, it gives CASSPWGLASYEQYF.

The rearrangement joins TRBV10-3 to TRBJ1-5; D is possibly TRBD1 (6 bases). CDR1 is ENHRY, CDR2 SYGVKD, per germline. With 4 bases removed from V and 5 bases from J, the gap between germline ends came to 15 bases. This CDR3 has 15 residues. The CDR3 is CAISGVSGADQPQHF. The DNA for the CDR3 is TGTGCCATCAGTGGGGTTTCAGGGGCGGATCAGCCCCAGCATTTT.

CDR3 in DNA: TGTGCCACCAGCCCCCAGGCGGGGGAATCCTACGAGCAGTACTTC. This codes for CATSPQAGESYEQYF. The chain couples TRBV15 to TRBJ2-7, with 7 bases fitting TRBD2. This CDR3 is 15 amino acids long. V lost 5 bases to trimming and J lost 1 base; unmatched junction nucleotides: 8. Germline CDR1 reads LNHNV; CDR2 reads YYDKDF (reference sequence).

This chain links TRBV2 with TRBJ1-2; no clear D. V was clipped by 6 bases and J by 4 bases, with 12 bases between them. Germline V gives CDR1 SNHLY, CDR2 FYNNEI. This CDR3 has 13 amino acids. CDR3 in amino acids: CASSREPGYGYTF. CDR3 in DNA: TGTGCCAGCAGCCGGGAGCCAGGCTATGGCTACACCTTC.

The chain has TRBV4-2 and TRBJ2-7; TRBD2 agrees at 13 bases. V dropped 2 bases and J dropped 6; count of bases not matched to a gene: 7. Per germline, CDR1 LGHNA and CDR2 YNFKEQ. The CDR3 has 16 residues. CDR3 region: CASSQPRTSGSSEQYF. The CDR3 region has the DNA TGTGCCAGCAGCCAACCCCGGACTAGCGGGAGTAGCGAGCAGTACTTC.

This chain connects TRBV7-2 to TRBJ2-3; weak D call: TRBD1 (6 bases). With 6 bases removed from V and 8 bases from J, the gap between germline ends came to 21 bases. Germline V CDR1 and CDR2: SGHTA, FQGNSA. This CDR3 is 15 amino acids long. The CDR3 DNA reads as TGTGCCAGCAGGGCAGGGGTAGCCCCGGCTGGTACGCAGTATTTT. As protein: CASRAGVAPAGTQYF.

CDR3 nucleotide sequence: TGCGCCAGCAGGGGGGAAGGACGTCTACGACAAGAGACCCAGTACTTC. The encoded protein is CASRGEGRLRQETQYF. The chain employs TRBV5-1 and TRBJ2-5, with D perhaps being TRBD1 or TRBD2 (5 bases each). The CDR3 covers 16 residues. Germline V gives CDR1 SGHRS, CDR2 YFSETQ. The V and J ends lost 5 bases and 2 bases respectively, with 19 bases between them.

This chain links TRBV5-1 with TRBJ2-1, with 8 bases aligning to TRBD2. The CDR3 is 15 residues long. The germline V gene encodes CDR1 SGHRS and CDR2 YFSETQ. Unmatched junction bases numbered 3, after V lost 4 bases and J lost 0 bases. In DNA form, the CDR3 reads TGCGCCAGCAGCCCCGCGGGGGGCTCCTACAATGAGCAGTTCTTC. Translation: CASSPAGGSYNEQFF.

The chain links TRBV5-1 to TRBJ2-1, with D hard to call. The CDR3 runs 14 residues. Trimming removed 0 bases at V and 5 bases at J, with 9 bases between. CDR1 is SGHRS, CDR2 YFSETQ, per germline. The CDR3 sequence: CASSLVAGNNEQFF. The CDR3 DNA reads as TGCGCCAGCAGCTTGGTAGCAGGCAACAATGAGCAGTTCTTC.

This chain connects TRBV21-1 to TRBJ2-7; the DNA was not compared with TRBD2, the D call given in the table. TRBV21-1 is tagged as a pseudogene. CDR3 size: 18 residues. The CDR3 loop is CASSKDPIVRGGFCEQYF. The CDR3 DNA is TGTGCCAGCAGCAAAGACCCGATCGTGCGGGGCGGTTTCTGCGAGCAGTACTTC.

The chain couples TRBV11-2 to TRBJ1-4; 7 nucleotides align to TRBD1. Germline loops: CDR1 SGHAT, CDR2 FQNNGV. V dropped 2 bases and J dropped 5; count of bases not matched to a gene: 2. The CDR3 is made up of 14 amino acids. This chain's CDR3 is CASSLRQGNEKLFF. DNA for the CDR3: TGTGCCAGCAGCTTACGACAGGGCAATGAAAAACTGTTTTTT.

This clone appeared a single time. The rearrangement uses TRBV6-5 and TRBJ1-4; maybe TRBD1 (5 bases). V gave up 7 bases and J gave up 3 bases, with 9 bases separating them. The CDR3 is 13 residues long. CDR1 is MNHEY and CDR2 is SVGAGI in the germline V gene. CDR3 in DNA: TGTGCCAGCAAGGGGAGGGCTAATGAAAAACTGTTTTTT. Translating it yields CASKGRANEKLFF.

The CDR3 nucleotides are TGTGCCAGCAGCTTACCCGAAGGGGGGCAGAACACTGAAGCTTTCTTT. It encodes CASSLPEGGQNTEAFF. This chain uses TRBV7-6 with TRBJ1-1; possible D gene TRBD1, 6 bases. The CDR3 extends over 16 amino acids. Between the trimmed V and J ends, which lost 2 bases and 1 base, there was a span of 14 bases. Per germline, CDR1 SGHVS and CDR2 FNYEAQ.

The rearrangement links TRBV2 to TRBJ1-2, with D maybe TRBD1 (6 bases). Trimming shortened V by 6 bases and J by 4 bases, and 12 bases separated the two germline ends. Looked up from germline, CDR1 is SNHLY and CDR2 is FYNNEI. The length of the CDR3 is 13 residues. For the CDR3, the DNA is TGTGCCAGCAGACTCGGGACAAGCTATGGCTACACCTTC. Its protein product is CASRLGTSYGYTF.

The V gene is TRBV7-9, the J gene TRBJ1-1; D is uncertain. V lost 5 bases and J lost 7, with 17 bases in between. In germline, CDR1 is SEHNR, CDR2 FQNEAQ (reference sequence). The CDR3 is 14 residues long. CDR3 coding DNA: TGTGCCAGCAGCGTAGTTGCCTCGGTGTTTGAAGCTTTCTTT. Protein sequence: CASSVVASVFEAFF.

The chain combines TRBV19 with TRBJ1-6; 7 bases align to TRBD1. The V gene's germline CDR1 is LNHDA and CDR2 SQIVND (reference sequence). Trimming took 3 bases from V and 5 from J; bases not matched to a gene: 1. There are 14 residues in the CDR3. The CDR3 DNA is TGTGCCAGTAGTATGGGACAGCATAATTCACCCCTCCACTTT. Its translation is CASSMGQHNSPLHF.

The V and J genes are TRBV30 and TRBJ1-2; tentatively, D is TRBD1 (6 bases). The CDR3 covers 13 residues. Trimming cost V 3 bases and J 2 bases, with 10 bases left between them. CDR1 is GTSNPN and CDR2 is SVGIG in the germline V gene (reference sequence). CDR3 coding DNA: TGTGCCTGGAGCCCCACAGGGAACTATGGCTACACCTTC. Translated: CAWSPTGNYGYTF.

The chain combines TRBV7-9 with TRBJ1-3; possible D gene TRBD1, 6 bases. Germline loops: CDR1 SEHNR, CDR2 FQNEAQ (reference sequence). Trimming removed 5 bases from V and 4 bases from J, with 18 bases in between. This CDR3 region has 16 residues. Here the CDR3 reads CASSPGVWGRGNTIYF. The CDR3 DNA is TGTGCCAGCAGCCCCGGGGTATGGGGGCGAGGAAACACCATATATTTT.

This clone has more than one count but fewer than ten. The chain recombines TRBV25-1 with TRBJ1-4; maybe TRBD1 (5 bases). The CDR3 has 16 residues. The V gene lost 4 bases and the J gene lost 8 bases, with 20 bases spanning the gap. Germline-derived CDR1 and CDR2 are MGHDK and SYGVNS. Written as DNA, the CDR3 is TGTGCCAGCAGTGCTTCGAGGGGCGTTCGGGTCGAAAAACTGTTTTTT. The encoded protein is CASSASRGVRVEKLFF.

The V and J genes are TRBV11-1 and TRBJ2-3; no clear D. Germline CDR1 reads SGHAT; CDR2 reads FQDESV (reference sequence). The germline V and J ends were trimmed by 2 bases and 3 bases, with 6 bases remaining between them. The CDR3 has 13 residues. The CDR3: CASSLFGTDTQYF. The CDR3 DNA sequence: TGTGCCAGCAGCTTATTCGGGACAGATACGCAGTATTTT.